Presented here are 14 T cell receptor beta chains from one specimen sequenced in a study of glioma-infiltrating T cells after dendritic cell vaccination. Sequencing was performed with immunoSEQ multiplex PCR; in TCRdb, only in-frame clones are kept and a portion is missing. The table lists approximately 99,000 clones, 65% to 85% of them singletons. Stated time point: after dendritic cell vaccination, including at tumor progression/relapse. The sample was blood, taken after dendritic cell vaccination. The origin of the receptors is a human donor with glioblastoma.

The chain carries TRBV20-1 and TRBJ1-2; possibly TRBD1 for D (6 bases). Germline V gene data show CDR1 as DFQATT and CDR2 as SNEGSKA (reference sequence). This CDR3 has 11 residues. V shed 7 bases and J shed 8 bases, with 14 bases lying between them. CDR3 amino acids: CSGKGVGGYTF. CDR3 in DNA: TGCAGTGGCAAGGGGGTTGGGGGCTACACCTTC.

The J gene is TRBJ2-5, the V gene TRBV6-1, with 13 bases lining up with TRBD2. The CDR3 is 15 amino acids. Unmatched junction bases numbered 5, after V lost 5 bases and J lost 5 bases. From germline, CDR1 is MNHNS and CDR2 SASEGT. CDR3 DNA: TGTGCCAGCAGTCCAGGGACTAGCGGGACGGAGACCCAGTACTTC. Translating it yields CASSPGTSGTETQYF.

This sequence joins TRBV6-1 and TRBJ1-2; a weak D match, TRBD1 (5 bases). The germline CDR1 and CDR2 sequences are MNHNS and SASEGT. CDR3 length: 14 residues. V gave up 1 base and J gave up 8 bases, with 14 bases separating them. The CDR3 nucleotides are TGTGCCAGCAGTGAAGGACGGGGGGGAAGCGGCTACACCTTC. Translated: CASSEGRGGSGYTF.

CDR3 sequence (DNA): TGTGCCAGCAGTTACCGACAAACGTTAAAGGGCTACACCTTC. The encoded protein is CASSYRQTLKGYTF. This chain links TRBV6-5 with TRBJ1-2; D not resolved. Trimming removed 2 bases at V and 8 bases at J, with 15 bases between. The germline V gene encodes CDR1 MNHEY and CDR2 SVGAGI. The CDR3 runs 14 residues.

The chain combines TRBV29-1 with TRBJ2-7, with 7 bases fitting TRBD1. With V trimmed by 2 bases and J by 0 bases, 10 bases remained unmatched. Germline assignment: CDR1 SQVTM and CDR2 ANQGSEA. This CDR3 has 16 residues. In DNA form, the CDR3 reads TGCAGCGTTGAAAGTCCGCAGGGGGTGAACTCCTACGAGCAGTACTTC. Its protein is CSVESPQGVNSYEQYF.

The V gene is TRBV6-6, the J gene TRBJ2-7; 7 bases agree with TRBD2. The CDR3 has 14 residues. Germline V gene sequence: CDR1 MNHNY, CDR2 SVGAGI (reference sequence). V was clipped by 7 bases and J by 2 bases; unmatched bases: 8. CDR3 region: CASMRGSSAYEQYF. CDR3 in DNA: TGTGCCAGCATGCGCGGGAGCTCGGCCTACGAGCAGTACTTC.

V is TRBV12-5 and J is TRBJ2-5; D gene ambiguous. The germline V gene has CDR1 LGHNT and CDR2 FRNRAP. V lost 8 bases, J lost 4 bases, and 11 bases lay in between. The CDR3 sequence is 12 residues long. Here the CDR3 DNA reads TGTGCTAGTTCCGGTTCTGGAGAGACCCAGTACTTC. Its translation: CASSGSGETQYF.

The CDR3 DNA follows: TGTGCCAGCAGTTCTCAAGAGACCCAGTACTTC. This sequence encodes CASSSQETQYF. J is TRBJ2-5 and V is TRBV27; no clear D. Trimming cost V 4 bases and J 2 bases, with 2 bases left between them. Germline V lookup: CDR1 MNHEY, CDR2 SMNVEV (reference sequence). The CDR3 runs 11 residues.

This clone is a singleton in its sample. V is TRBV6-1 and J is TRBJ2-3, with D tentatively TRBD2 (5 bases). This CDR3 spans 13 amino acids. Germline CDR1 and CDR2: MNHNS and SASEGT. The CDR3 is CATRGLSTDTQYF. CDR3 coding DNA: TGTGCTACGAGAGGGTTAAGCACAGATACGCAGTATTTT.

V gene TRBV15 combines with J gene TRBJ2-7, with a possible D match to TRBD1 (6 bases). Germline V lookup: CDR1 LNHNV, CDR2 YYDKDF (reference sequence). The CDR3 consists of 16 residues. Trimming took 0 bases from V and 6 from J, leaving 18 bases between them. CDR3 sequence reads: CATSREPRGRDGEQYF. The CDR3 bases are TGTGCCACCAGCAGAGAGCCCAGGGGACGAGACGGCGAGCAGTACTTC.

This clone turned up a few times. The chain links TRBV7-9 to TRBJ1-3; tentatively, D is TRBD1 (6 bases). Germline V gene data show CDR1 as SEHNR and CDR2 as FQNEAQ (reference sequence). CDR3 size: 14 residues. The V and J ends lost 5 bases and 3 bases respectively, with 11 bases between them. In DNA, the CDR3 is TGTGCCAGCAGCCAAACAGGGTTTGGAAACACCATATATTTT. Its translation is CASSQTGFGNTIYF.

In DNA form, the CDR3 reads TGTGCCAGCAGCCCAGGGACAGACGGACAGCCCCAGCATTTT. Translation: CASSPGTDGQPQHF. The chain links TRBV28 to TRBJ1-5, with 7 positions matching TRBD1. The CDR3 is 14 amino acids. Germline values: CDR1 MDHEN, CDR2 SYDVKM. V shed 6 bases, J shed 7 bases, and the junction held 9 bases outside the gene matches.

The chain employs TRBV5-1 and TRBJ1-1; D uncertain. Trimming stripped 7 bases from V and 1 base from J, with 11 bases between. Germline V gene lookup returns CDR1 SGHRS and CDR2 YFSETQ. This CDR3 comprises 13 residues. For the CDR3, the DNA is TGCGCCAGCGCCCAACAAGAGAACACTGAAGCTTTCTTT. Translation gives CASAQQENTEAFF.

The chain couples TRBV10-3 to TRBJ2-3; the match to TRBD2 covers 7 bases. The CDR3 has 16 residues. The ends lost 8 bases at V and 11 bases at J; junction bases unmatched: 22. Germline CDR1 reads ENHRY; CDR2 reads SYGVKD. The CDR3 spells CAIDRFGAGETVGQYF. The CDR3 DNA follows: TGTGCCATCGATCGGTTCGGGGCGGGGGAGACCGTAGGGCAGTATTTT.